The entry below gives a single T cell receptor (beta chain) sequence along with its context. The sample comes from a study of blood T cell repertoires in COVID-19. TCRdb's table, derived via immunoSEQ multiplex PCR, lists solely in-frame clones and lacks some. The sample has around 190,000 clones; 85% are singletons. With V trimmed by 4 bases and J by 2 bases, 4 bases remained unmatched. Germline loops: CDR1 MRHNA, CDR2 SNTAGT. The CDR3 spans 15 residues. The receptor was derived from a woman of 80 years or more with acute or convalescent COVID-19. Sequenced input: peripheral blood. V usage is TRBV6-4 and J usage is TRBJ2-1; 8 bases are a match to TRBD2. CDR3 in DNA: TGTGCCAGCAGTGCGGGACTAGTCCCCTACAATGAGCAGTTCTTC. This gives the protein CASSAGLVPYNEQFF.